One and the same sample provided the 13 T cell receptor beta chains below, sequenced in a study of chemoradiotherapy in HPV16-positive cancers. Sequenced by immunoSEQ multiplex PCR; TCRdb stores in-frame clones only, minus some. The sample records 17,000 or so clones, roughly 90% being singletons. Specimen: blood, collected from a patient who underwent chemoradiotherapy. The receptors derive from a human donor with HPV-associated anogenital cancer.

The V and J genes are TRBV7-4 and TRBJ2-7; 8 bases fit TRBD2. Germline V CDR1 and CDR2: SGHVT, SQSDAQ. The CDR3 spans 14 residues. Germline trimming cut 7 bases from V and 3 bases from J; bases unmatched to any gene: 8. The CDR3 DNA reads TGTGCCAGCACCAGGGCTAGCGGGCTCTACGAGCAGTACTTC. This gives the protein CASTRASGLYEQYF.

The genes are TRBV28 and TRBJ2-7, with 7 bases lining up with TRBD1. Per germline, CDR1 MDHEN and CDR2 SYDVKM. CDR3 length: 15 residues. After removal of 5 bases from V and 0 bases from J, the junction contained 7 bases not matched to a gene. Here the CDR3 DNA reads TGTGCCAGCAGTCCCACCGGGACAGCCTCCTACGAGCAGTACTTC. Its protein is CASSPTGTASYEQYF.

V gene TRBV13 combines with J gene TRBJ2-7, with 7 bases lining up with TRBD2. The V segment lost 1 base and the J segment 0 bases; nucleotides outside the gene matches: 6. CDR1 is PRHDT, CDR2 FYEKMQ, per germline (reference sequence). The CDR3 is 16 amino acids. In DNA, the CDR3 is TGTGCCAGCAGCTTAGAGTTTGGCGGGAGCTCCTACGAGCAGTACTTC. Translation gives CASSLEFGGSSYEQYF.

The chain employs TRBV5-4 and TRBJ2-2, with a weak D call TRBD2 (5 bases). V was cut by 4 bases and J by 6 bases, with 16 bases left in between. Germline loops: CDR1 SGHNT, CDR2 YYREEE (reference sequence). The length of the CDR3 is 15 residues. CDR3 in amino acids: CASSVGGGAAGELFF. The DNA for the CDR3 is TGTGCCAGCAGCGTGGGTGGAGGAGCGGCCGGGGAGCTGTTTTTT.

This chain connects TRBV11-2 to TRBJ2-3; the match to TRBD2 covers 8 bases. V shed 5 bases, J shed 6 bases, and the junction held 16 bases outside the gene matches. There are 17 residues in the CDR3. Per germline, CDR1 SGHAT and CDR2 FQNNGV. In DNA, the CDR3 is TGTGCCAGCAGCCGCAACGAGGGTAGCGGGATAGGGGATACGCAGTATTTT. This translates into CASSRNEGSGIGDTQYF.

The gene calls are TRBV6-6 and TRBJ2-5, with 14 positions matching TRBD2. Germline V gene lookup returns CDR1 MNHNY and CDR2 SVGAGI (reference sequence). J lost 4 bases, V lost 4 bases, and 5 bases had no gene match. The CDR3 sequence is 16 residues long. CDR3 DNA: TGTGCCAGCAGTTCCCCGGGACTAGCGGGAGTAGAGACCCAGTACTTC. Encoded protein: CASSSPGLAGVETQYF.

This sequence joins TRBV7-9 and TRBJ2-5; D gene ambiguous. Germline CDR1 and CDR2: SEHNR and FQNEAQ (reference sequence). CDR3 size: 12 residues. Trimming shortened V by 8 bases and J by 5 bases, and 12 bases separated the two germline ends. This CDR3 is CASPRISETQYF. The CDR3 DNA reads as TGTGCCAGCCCCCGTATAAGCGAGACCCAGTACTTC.

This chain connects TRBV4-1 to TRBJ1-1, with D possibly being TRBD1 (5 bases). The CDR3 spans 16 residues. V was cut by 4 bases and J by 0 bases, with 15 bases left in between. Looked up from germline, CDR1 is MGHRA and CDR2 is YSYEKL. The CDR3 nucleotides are TGCGCCAGCAGCCCCTCCCGCGGGACGGTGAACACTGAAGCTTTCTTT. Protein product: CASSPSRGTVNTEAFF.

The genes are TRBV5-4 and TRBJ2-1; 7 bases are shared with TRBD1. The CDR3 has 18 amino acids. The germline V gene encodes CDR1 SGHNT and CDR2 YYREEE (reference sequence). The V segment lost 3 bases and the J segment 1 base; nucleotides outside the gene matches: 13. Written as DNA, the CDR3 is TGTGCCAGCAGCTCCACTTTCATTCTGACAGGGTCCTACAATGAGCAGTTCTTC. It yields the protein CASSSTFILTGSYNEQFF.

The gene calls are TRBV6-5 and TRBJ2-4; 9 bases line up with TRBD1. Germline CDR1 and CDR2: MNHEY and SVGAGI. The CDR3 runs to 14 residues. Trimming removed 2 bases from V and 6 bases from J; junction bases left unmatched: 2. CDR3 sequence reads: CASSYGGQGNIQYF. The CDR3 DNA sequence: TGTGCCAGCAGTTACGGGGGACAGGGAAACATTCAGTACTTC.

Written as DNA, the CDR3 is TGTGCCAGCAGCTTGGGACAGAGCTATAATTCACCCCTCCACTTT. This translates into CASSLGQSYNSPLHF. V gene TRBV11-2 combines with J gene TRBJ1-6, with 7 bases fitting TRBD1. Germline V lookup: CDR1 SGHAT, CDR2 FQNNGV. The CDR3 contains 15 residues. The J segment lost 3 bases and the V segment lost 3 bases, leaving 2 bases of the junction unmatched.

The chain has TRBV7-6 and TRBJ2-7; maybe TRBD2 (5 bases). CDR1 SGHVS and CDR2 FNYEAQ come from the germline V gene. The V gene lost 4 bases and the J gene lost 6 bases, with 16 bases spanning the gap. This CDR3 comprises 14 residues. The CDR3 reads CASSSTRVGGEQYF. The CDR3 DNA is TGTGCCAGCAGCTCGACAAGGGTAGGAGGCGAGCAGTACTTC.

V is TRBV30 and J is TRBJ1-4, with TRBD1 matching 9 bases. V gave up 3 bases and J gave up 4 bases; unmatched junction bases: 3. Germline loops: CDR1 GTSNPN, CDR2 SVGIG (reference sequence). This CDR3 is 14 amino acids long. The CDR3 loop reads CAWSRDRVNEKLFF. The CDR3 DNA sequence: TGTGCCTGGAGCCGGGACAGGGTTAATGAAAAACTGTTTTTT.